The present TCR beta chain was sequenced within a study of shared clonotypes between healthy human individuals. Per the germline V gene, CDR1 is SNHLY and CDR2 is FYNNEI. There are 14 residues in the CDR3. V lost 3 bases and J lost 4, with 12 bases in between. Unsorted PBMC samples were amplified in replicate PCRs containing 300 ng DNA, roughly 33,000 T cell genomes. TCRdb keeps only in-frame clones here, not all; method: immunoSEQ multiplex PCR. Seen here are fewer than 600,000 clones, approximately 85% observed once, and the top ten hold 13%. The clonotype comes from a woman between 35 and 50 years old in good health. Some clones in this sample may be carry-over from other donors' samples. Sequencing was carried out using PBMCs. The chain employs TRBV2 and TRBJ1-2, with TRBD1 as a possible D gene (6 bases). The CDR3 DNA sequence: TGTGCCAGCAGTGAGCTACAGGGTGTCTATGGCTACACCTTC. It yields the protein CASSELQGVYGYTF.